This TCR beta chain was identified in a study of T cells in Graves' hyperthyroidism and ophthalmopathy. Germline CDR1 reads LNHNV; CDR2 reads YYDKDF (reference sequence). Germline trimming cut 5 bases from V and 5 bases from J; bases unmatched to any gene: 8. The CDR3 extends over 14 amino acids. General study findings and limits: Ophthalmopathy stood apart from stable hyperthyroidism in a 13 V-J model. Most thyroid clonotypes that were expanded above 0.001 also turned up in blood.

Researchers amplified the TCR beta CDR3 regions from RNA transcripts. In the first-round RT-PCR of the TCR CDR3, the HTBI primer set was used. Via MiXCR, TCRdb re-called the multiplex PCR reads, giving one row per CDR3 protein. The data show about 620,000 distinct CDR3 sequences, with roughly 16% seen just once and approximately 3.9% held by the top ten. This clonotype was seen many times. Its antigen is unknown. This rearrangement joins TRBV15 to TRBJ2-5; 7 positions agree with TRBD1. Sample: blood. This TCR derives from a woman in her 30s with Graves' hyperthyroidism. The CDR3 region is CATSARTGSETQYF. The CDR3 nucleotides are TGTGCCACCAGCGCCCGGACAGGATCGGAGACCCAGTACTTC.